The source of this TCR beta chain is a study of Graves' ophthalmopathy and Graves' hyperthyroidism. The authors amplified TCR beta CDR3 regions from RNA transcripts. First-round RT-PCR employed HTBI primers, with a second-round multiplex PCR after it. TCRdb re-called the multiplex PCR reads through MiXCR, storing one row per CDR3 protein. The repertoire holds around 1,000,000 distinct CDR3 sequences, with roughly two fifths as singletons. This clonotype was counted at least ten times. Its antigen remains unknown. Study-level results: Between ophthalmopathy and stable hyperthyroidism, a 13-signature model drew a separation with 87.88% sensitivity and around 80% specificity.

Hyperthyroidism cases were recent diagnoses of under 2 months' duration in people aged 18 to 65. Clinical symptoms, serum thyroxine, TRAb, thyroid ultrasound and orbital computed tomography were relied on for diagnosis. Input material: peripheral blood or thyroid tissue (not recorded which). This clonotype originated in an adult man with Graves' hyperthyroidism.

The CDR3 bases are TGTGCCAGCAGTCACACTAGCGGGGGGACCGGGGAGCTGTTTTTT. Protein sequence: CASSHTSGGTGELFF. The gene calls are TRBV7-9 and TRBJ2-2, with TRBD2 matching over 12 bases. The CDR3 totals 15 residues. V shed 6 bases and J 5 bases; nucleotides not matched to a gene: 4. Germline V gives CDR1 SEHNR, CDR2 FQNEAQ (reference sequence). Drawing the rest from reference TRBV7-9 and TRBJ2-2, the complete variable domain is DTGVSQNPRHKITKRGQNVTFRCDPISEHNRLYWYRQTLGQGPEFLTYFQNEAQLEKSRLLSDRFSAERPKGSFSTLEIQRTEQGDSAMYLCASSHTSGGTGELFFGEGSRLTVL.